The entry below describes one TCR beta chain. The record originates from a study of T cells in Graves' hyperthyroidism and ophthalmopathy. Trimming took 5 bases from V and 4 from J, leaving 15 bases between them. Germline CDR1 MNHEY, CDR2 SVGEGT. The CDR3 loop spans 14 amino acids. RNA transcripts yielded amplified TCR beta CDR3 regions. HTBI primers were the set used in a first-round RT-PCR of the TCR CDR3. TCRdb analysed the multiplex PCR reads with MiXCR anew, one entry per CDR3 protein. Of about 520,000 distinct CDR3 sequences in the sample, roughly 25% were seen once. This TCR came from a woman in her twenties or thirties with Graves' ophthalmopathy. Sequencing was carried out using blood. The gene calls are TRBV6-2 or TRBV6-3 and TRBJ2-7; the D call may be TRBD1 or TRBD2 (5 bases each). The CDR3 region is CASSGTVPNYEQYF. As DNA, the CDR3 is TGTGCCAGCAGTGGGACGGTTCCAAATTACGAGCAGTACTTC.